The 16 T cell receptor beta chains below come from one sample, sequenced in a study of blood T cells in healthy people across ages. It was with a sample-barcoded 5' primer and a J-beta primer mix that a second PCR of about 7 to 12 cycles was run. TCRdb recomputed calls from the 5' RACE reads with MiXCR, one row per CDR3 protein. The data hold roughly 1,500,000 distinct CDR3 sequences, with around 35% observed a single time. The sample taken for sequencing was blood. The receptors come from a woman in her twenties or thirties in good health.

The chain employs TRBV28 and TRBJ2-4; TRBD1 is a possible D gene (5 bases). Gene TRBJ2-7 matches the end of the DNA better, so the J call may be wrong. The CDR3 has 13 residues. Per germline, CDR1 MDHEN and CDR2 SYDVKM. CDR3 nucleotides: TGTGCCAGCAGTTTTAGGGCAGGGAACGAGCAGTACTTC. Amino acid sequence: CASSFRAGNEQYF.

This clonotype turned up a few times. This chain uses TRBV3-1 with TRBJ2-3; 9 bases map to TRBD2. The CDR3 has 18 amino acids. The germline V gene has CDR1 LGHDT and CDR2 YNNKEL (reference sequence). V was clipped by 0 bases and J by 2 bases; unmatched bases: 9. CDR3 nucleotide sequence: TGTGCCAGCAGCCAAGAGCGACTAGCGGAACAATTCACAGATACGCAGTATTTT. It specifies CASSQERLAEQFTDTQYF.

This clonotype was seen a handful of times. This CDR3 reads CATSRDPLGETQYF. CDR3 nucleotide sequence: TGTGCCACCAGCAGAGACCCGTTAGGAGAGACCCAGTACTTC. The chain is built from TRBV15 and TRBJ2-5; D is ambiguous. V was cut by 0 bases and J by 4 bases, with 9 bases left in between. The CDR3 is 14 amino acids. Looked up from germline, CDR1 is LNHNV and CDR2 is YYDKDF (reference sequence). Using reference TRBV15 and TRBJ2-5 for the parts outside the CDR3, the full variable domain is DAMVIQNPRYQVTQFGKPVTLSCSQTLNHNVMYWYQQKSSQAPKLLFHYYDKDFNNEADTPDNFQSRRPNTSFCFLDIRSPGLGDTAMYLCATSRDPLGETQYFGPGTRLLVL.

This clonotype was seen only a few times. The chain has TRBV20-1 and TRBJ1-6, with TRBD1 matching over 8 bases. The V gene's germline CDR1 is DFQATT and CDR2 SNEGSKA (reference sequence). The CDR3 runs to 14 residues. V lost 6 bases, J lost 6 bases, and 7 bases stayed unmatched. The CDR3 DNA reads TGCAGTGCGACGGCAGGGGGCTCTAATTCACCCCTCCACTTT. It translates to CSATAGGSNSPLHF.

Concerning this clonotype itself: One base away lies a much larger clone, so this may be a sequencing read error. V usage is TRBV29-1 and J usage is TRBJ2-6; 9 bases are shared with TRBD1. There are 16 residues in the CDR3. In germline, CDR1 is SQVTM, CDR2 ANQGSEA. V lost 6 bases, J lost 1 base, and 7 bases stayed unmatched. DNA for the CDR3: TGCAGCGTGCGAGGACAGGGGACTTCTGGGGCCAACGTCCTGACTTTC. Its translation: CSVRGQGTSGANVLTF.

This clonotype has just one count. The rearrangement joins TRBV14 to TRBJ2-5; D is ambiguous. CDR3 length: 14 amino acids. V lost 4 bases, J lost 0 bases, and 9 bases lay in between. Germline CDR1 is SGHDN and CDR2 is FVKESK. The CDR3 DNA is TGTGCCAGCAGCCTAAGCAGAAACCAAGAGACCCAGTACTTC. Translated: CASSLSRNQETQYF.

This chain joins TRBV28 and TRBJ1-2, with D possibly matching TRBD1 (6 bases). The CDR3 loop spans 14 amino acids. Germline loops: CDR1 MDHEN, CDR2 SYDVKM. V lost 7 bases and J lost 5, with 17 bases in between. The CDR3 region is CASTPAQGLYGYTF. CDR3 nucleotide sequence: TGTGCCAGCACACCTGCCCAGGGGCTTTATGGCTACACCTTC.

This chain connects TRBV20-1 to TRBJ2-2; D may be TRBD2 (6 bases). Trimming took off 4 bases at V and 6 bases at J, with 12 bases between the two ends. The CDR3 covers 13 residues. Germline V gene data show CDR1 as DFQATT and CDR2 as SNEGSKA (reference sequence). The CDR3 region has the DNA TGCAGTGCTAAAACTCCGGGGGCCGGGGAGCTGTTTTTT. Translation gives CSAKTPGAGELFF.

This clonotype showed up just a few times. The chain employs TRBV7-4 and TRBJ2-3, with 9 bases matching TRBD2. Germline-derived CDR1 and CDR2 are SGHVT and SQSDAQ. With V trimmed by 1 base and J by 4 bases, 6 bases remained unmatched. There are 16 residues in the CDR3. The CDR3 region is CASSLVLTSGADTQYF. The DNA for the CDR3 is TGTGCCAGCAGCTTAGTACTGACTAGCGGAGCAGATACGCAGTATTTT.

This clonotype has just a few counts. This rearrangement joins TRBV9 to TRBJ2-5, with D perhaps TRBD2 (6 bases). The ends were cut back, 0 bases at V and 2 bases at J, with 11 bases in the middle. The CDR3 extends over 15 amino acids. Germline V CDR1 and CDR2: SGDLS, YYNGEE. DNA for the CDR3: TGTGCCAGCAGCGTAGCGGGACTGGGACAAGAGACCCAGTACTTC. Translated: CASSVAGLGQETQYF. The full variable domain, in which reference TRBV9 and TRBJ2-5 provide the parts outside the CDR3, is DSGVTQTPKHLITATGQRVTLRCSPRSGDLSVYWYQQSLDQGLQFLIQYYNGEERAKGNILERFSAQQFPDLHSELNLSSLELGDSALYFCASSVAGLGQETQYFGPGTRLLVL.

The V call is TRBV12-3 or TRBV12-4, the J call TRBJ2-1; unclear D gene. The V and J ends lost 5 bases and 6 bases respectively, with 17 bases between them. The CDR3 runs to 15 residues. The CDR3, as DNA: TGTGCCAGCAGTCTGAACGGTGGTCGTTTCAATGAGCAGTTCTTC. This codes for CASSLNGGRFNEQFF.

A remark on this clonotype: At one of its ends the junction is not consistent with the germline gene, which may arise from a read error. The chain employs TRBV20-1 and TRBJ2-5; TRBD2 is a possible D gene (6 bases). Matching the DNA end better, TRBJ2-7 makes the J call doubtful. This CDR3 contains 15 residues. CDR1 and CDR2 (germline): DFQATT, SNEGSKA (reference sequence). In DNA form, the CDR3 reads TGCAGTGCTAGAGCGGTTAGCGGTGCGTCCTGCGAGCAGTACTTC. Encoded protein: CSARAVSGASCEQYF.

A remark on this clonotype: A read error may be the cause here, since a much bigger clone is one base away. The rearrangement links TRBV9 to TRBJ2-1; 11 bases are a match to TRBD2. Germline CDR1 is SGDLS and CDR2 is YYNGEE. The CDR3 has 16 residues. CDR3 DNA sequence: TGTGCCAGCAGCTTTGCGGGACTAGCGGTTTACACTGAGCAGTTCTTC. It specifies CASSFAGLAVYTEQFF.

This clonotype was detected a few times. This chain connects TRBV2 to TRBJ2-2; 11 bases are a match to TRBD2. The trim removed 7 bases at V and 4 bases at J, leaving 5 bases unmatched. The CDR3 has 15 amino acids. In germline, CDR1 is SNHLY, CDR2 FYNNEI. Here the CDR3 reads CASTQLAGGTGELFF. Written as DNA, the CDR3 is TGTGCCAGCACTCAGCTAGCGGGAGGCACCGGGGAGCTGTTTTTT.

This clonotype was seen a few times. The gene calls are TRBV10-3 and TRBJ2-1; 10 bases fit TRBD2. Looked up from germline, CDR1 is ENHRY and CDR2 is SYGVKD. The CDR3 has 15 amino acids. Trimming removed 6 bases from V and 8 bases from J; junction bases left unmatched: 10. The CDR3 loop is CAIRTAGGQGDEQFF. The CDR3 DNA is TGTGCCATCAGGACAGCGGGAGGGCAGGGCGATGAGCAGTTCTTC.

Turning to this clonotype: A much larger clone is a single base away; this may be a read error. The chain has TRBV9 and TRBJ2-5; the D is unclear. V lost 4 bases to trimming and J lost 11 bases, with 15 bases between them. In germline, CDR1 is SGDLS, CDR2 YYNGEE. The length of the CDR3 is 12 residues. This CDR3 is CASSSPRDSQYF. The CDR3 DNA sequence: TGTGCCAGCAGCTCCCCGAGAGACTCGCAGTACTTC.